This T cell receptor beta chain is from a study of a mutant IDH1 vaccine in newly diagnosed glioma. About the study: Radiotherapy, temozolomide, or both had been given previously, and both were given to most. Study-level points and caveats: Among patients, roughly 93% showed immune responses induced by the vaccine. Changes in the top peripheral T cell clonotypes seemingly had no bearing on pseudoprogression.

The CDR3 consists of 15 residues. With 2 bases removed from V and 7 bases from J, the gap between germline ends came to 15 bases. The germline CDR1 and CDR2 sequences are LGHNA and YNFKEQ. Regarding time point: baseline, week 1 (first vaccination visit). As to treatment: pre-vaccination baseline after standard-of-care therapy. Tumors from donors were new WHO grade 3 or 4 IDH1-mutant astrocytomas with ATRX loss. Sequencing was performed with immunoSEQ multiplex PCR; in TCRdb, only in-frame clones are kept and a portion is missing. The sample has under 80,000 clones, 80% to 90% seen once. This clone was seen just once. What it binds is unknown.

V is TRBV4-2 and J is TRBJ2-1; tentatively, D is TRBD2 (6 bases). The input for sequencing was PBMCs, taken from a glioma patient treated with radiotherapy, temozolomide or both. The TCR sequence derives from a man younger than 40 with glioma. CDR3 protein: CASSQTTNAGNEQFF. The CDR3 DNA reads as TGTGCCAGCAGCCAAACGACAAACGCGGGGAATGAGCAGTTCTTC.